These 29 T cell receptor beta chains share one sample of origin, sequenced in a study of Ad26.COV2.S vaccination and SARS-CoV-2 variants. The treatment here: around 19 received Ad26.COV2.S at low or high dose, single or two shots; about five received placebo; per-sample allocation not given. Sampling occurred on day 63 after the first vaccine or placebo injection. The repertoire was sequenced with immunoSEQ multiplex PCR; TCRdb's copy has only in-frame clones and lacks some. The sample includes roughly 300,000 clones, roughly 90% seen only once; the top ten take approximately 5%. This specimen was peripheral blood, taken in a trial of Ad26.COV2.S vaccine versus placebo. The receptor set was obtained from a person aged 18-60 years who received the Ad26.COV2.S COVID-19 vaccine or a placebo.

The rearrangement joins TRBV5-6 to TRBJ2-3, with 7 bases aligning to TRBD1. The CDR3 covers 14 residues. Trimming removed 4 bases from V and 5 bases from J; junction bases left unmatched: 7. Germline loops: CDR1 SGHDT, CDR2 YYEEEE. CDR3 bases: TGTGCCAGCAGCCCCTCAGGGGGTCTAGATACGCAGTATTTT. This translates into CASSPSGGLDTQYF.

This clone has just one count. V is TRBV28 and J is TRBJ1-2, with D uncertain. The CDR3 consists of 14 residues. Trimming removed 2 bases at V and 6 bases at J, with 13 bases between. Germline V gene lookup returns CDR1 MDHEN and CDR2 SYDVKM. CDR3 sequence reads: CASSLKVSKHGYTF. As DNA, the CDR3 is TGTGCCAGCAGTTTAAAGGTGTCCAAACATGGCTACACCTTC.

This clone was picked up a small number of times. The V and J genes are TRBV29-1 and TRBJ2-5; D is unresolved. Germline loops: CDR1 SQVTM, CDR2 ANQGSEA. This CDR3 spans 14 amino acids. Trimming shortened V by 4 bases and J by 2 bases, and 14 bases separated the two germline ends. The CDR3, as DNA: TGCAGCGTTGTCCCGGGCGGCCAACAAGAGACCCAGTACTTC. Its protein is CSVVPGGQQETQYF.

The rearrangement uses TRBV12-3 or TRBV12-4 and TRBJ2-5, with 7 bases matching TRBD1. The CDR3 runs to 13 residues. V shed 6 bases, J shed 5 bases, and the junction held 6 bases outside the gene matches. Here the CDR3 reads CASSMTGWETQYF. CDR3 DNA: TGTGCCAGCAGCATGACAGGGTGGGAGACCCAGTACTTC.

V gene TRBV10-2 combines with J gene TRBJ2-1; perhaps TRBD2 as D (6 bases). The CDR3 consists of 15 residues. The V gene lost 4 bases and the J gene lost 1 base, with 11 bases spanning the gap. Germline CDR1 and CDR2: WSHSY and SAAADI. DNA of the CDR3: TGCGCCAGCAGTGCTACTAGCTTTTCCTACAATGAGCAGTTCTTC. Protein sequence: CASSATSFSYNEQFF.

In this sample, this clone turned up once. The chain recombines TRBV28 with TRBJ2-7, with D possibly being TRBD2 (5 bases). Germline V gene data show CDR1 as MDHEN and CDR2 as SYDVKM. This CDR3 region has 13 residues. The V end lost 2 bases, the J end lost 9 bases, and 14 bases lay between the germline ends. In nucleotides, the CDR3 is TGTGCCAGCAGTTTACCTAACCCGGGGAGGCAGTACTTC. Translated: CASSLPNPGRQYF.

V and J are TRBV7-2 and TRBJ2-2; TRBD2 matches 8 bases. Trimming at V came to 5 bases and at J to 2 bases, leaving 7 bases not matched to a gene. The CDR3 length is 16 residues. Germline CDR1 is SGHTA and CDR2 is FQGNSA. CDR3 nucleotide sequence: TGTGCCAGCAGCCAAACTAGCGGAGCTAACACCGGGGAGCTGTTTTTT. This gives the protein CASSQTSGANTGELFF.

The gene calls are TRBV5-4 and TRBJ1-4; 8 positions agree with TRBD1. The V and J ends lost 4 bases and 7 bases, in that order; junction bases with no gene match: 6. Germline V gene sequence: CDR1 SGHNT, CDR2 YYREEE (reference sequence). The CDR3 totals 14 residues. CDR3 coding DNA: TGTGCCAGCAGCGGGAAGACAGGGGTTGAAAAACTGTTTTTT. This translates into CASSGKTGVEKLFF.

The chain joins TRBV10-2 to TRBJ2-1; 14 bases fit TRBD2. Germline V lookup: CDR1 WSHSY, CDR2 SAAADI. Losses at the gene ends were 3 bases for V and 2 bases for J; bases not matched to a gene: 15. This CDR3 is built from 21 residues. CDR3 amino acids: CASSDPHPGTSGRLAYNEQFF. CDR3 DNA: TGCGCCAGCAGTGATCCCCATCCCGGGACTAGCGGGAGATTGGCCTACAATGAGCAGTTCTTC.

This chain joins TRBV7-9 and TRBJ2-2, with D unclear. From germline, CDR1 is SEHNR and CDR2 FQNEAQ (reference sequence). The CDR3 sequence is 12 residues long. The germline V and J ends were trimmed by 5 bases and 3 bases, with 4 bases remaining between them. The DNA of the CDR3 is TGTGCCAGCAGCCCGTACACCGGGGAGCTGTTTTTT. Translated: CASSPYTGELFF.

Only one count was recorded for this clone. Other DNA sequences in this specimen translate into the identical CDR3. The CDR3 DNA is TGTGCCAGCAGTCTAGCGGGATCCTCCTACAATGAGCAGTTCTTC. Protein: CASSLAGSSYNEQFF. V usage is TRBV7-2 and J usage is TRBJ2-1, with TRBD2 matching 9 bases. J gave up 0 bases and V 6 bases, and 3 bases lay outside the gene matches. Germline V CDR1 and CDR2: SGHTA, FQGNSA. The CDR3 has 15 residues. The entire variable domain, with the rest obtained from reference TRBV7-2 and TRBJ2-1, is as follows: GAGVSQSPSNKVTEKGKDVELRCDPISGHTALYWYRQSLGQGLEFLIYFQGNSAPDKSGLPSDRFSAERTGGSVSTLTIQRTQQEDSAVYLCASSLAGSSYNEQFFGPGTRLTVL.

This clone appeared a few times. The chain carries TRBV19 and TRBJ2-5; D might be TRBD1 (6 bases). V was pared by 2 bases and J by 3 bases, with 7 bases between. CDR3 length equals 13 residues. Germline values: CDR1 LNHDA, CDR2 SQIVND (reference sequence). The CDR3 DNA is TGTGCCAGTAGTATAAACAGGGAAGAGACCCAGTACTTC. Its protein is CASSINREETQYF.

The chain links TRBV2 to TRBJ2-7; TRBD1 matches at 9 bases. The V gene end was trimmed by 1 base and the J gene end by 4 bases; junction bases not matched to a gene: 8. The CDR3 has 16 residues. The germline gives CDR1 SNHLY, CDR2 FYNNEI. CDR3 bases: TGTGCCAGCAGTGAAGAGCCGGGACAGGGTGGTTACGAGCAGTACTTC. This encodes CASSEEPGQGGYEQYF.

This chain links TRBV7-8 with TRBJ2-7, with TRBD1 matching over 9 bases. The CDR3 is 15 residues long. The J segment lost 1 base and the V segment lost 5 bases, leaving 6 bases of the junction unmatched. Per germline, CDR1 SGHVS and CDR2 FQNEAQ. CDR3 sequence (DNA): TGTGCCAGCAGCCCCGCCGGGACAGGGTCCTACGAGCAGTACTTC. Encoded protein: CASSPAGTGSYEQYF.

The genes are TRBV6-6 and TRBJ2-7; TRBD2 is a possible D gene (6 bases). With 6 bases removed from V and 3 bases from J, the gap between germline ends came to 12 bases. CDR1 and CDR2 from the germline V gene are MNHNY and SVGAGI (reference sequence). The CDR3 has 13 residues. The CDR3 reads CASRRGLGYEQYF. In nucleotides, the CDR3 is TGTGCCAGCAGGAGGGGACTCGGCTACGAGCAGTACTTC.

This chain uses TRBV6-5 with TRBJ1-3; the D is unclear. This CDR3 region has 13 residues. Trimming pared 5 bases from V and 0 bases from J, leaving 5 bases between. Germline CDR1 and CDR2: MNHEY and SVGAGI. The DNA for the CDR3 is TGTGCCAGCAGTCACATCTCTGGAAACACCATATATTTT. Protein sequence: CASSHISGNTIYF.

The gene calls are TRBV10-3 and TRBJ1-5; no definite D call. The V end lost 3 bases, the J end lost 6 bases, and 12 bases lay between the germline ends. Looked up from germline, CDR1 is ENHRY and CDR2 is SYGVKD. This CDR3 has 14 amino acids. As DNA, the CDR3 is TGTGCCATCAGTGATGGGGAGCCAGGTCAGCCCCAGCATTTT. Residues: CAISDGEPGQPQHF.

The chain uses TRBV4-1 and TRBJ1-2; D not resolved. Looked up from germline, CDR1 is MGHRA and CDR2 is YSYEKL. The CDR3 extends over 17 amino acids. V lost 1 base and J 5 bases, leaving 20 bases between the germline ends. The CDR3 spells CASSQGWTHDLRYGYTF. The CDR3 DNA reads as TGCGCCAGCAGCCAAGGCTGGACTCACGACCTGAGGTATGGCTACACCTTC.

This clone was seen a few times. The genes are TRBV30 and TRBJ1-5; D is ambiguous. The CDR3 loop spans 12 amino acids. The ends were cut back, 2 bases at V and 3 bases at J, with 5 bases in the middle. Germline V gene sequence: CDR1 GTSNPN, CDR2 SVGIG (reference sequence). CDR3 sequence: CAWSRVNQPQHF. CDR3 DNA sequence: TGTGCCTGGAGTAGGGTCAATCAGCCCCAGCATTTT.

The chain combines TRBV2 with TRBJ1-4; D gene uncertain. CDR1 is SNHLY and CDR2 is FYNNEI in the germline V gene. Between the trimmed V and J ends, which lost 6 bases and 1 base, there was a span of 9 bases. This CDR3 comprises 14 residues. CDR3 loop: CASSMGRTNEKLFF. The CDR3 bases are TGTGCCAGCAGCATGGGGAGAACTAATGAAAAACTGTTTTTT. Full variable domain (rest looked up from reference TRBV2 and TRBJ1-4): EPEVTQTPSHQVTQMGQEVILRCVPISNHLYFYWYRQILGQKVEFLVSFYNNEISEKSEIFDDQFSVERPDGSNFTLKIRSTKLEDSAMYFCASSMGRTNEKLFFGSGTQLSVL.

The chain uses TRBV19 and TRBJ1-1; TRBD1 matches 8 bases. The CDR3 covers 16 residues. The V gene's germline CDR1 is LNHDA and CDR2 SQIVND (reference sequence). V shed 4 bases and J 5 bases; nucleotides not matched to a gene: 12. Here the CDR3 DNA reads TGTGCCAGTAGTACCCCTCGGGGCAGGGGGCCTACTGAAGCTTTCTTT. It encodes CASSTPRGRGPTEAFF.

This clone is a singleton in its sample. The genes are TRBV28 and TRBJ1-2; no clear D. The CDR3 extends over 14 amino acids. V lost 4 bases and J 1 base, leaving 10 bases between the germline ends. The V gene's germline CDR1 is MDHEN and CDR2 SYDVKM. CDR3 in amino acids: CASSSGTVNYGYTF. For the CDR3, the DNA is TGTGCCAGCAGTTCGGGAACGGTTAACTATGGCTACACCTTC.

This chain connects TRBV5-1 to TRBJ2-5, with D tentatively TRBD1 or TRBD2 (6 bases each). Between the trimmed V and J ends, which lost 0 bases and 5 bases, there was a span of 14 bases. Germline values: CDR1 SGHRS, CDR2 YFSETQ. There are 15 residues in the CDR3. The CDR3 bases are TGCGCCAGCAGCTTGGTTGGGGGGCGGTCGGAGACCCAGTACTTC. This encodes CASSLVGGRSETQYF.

The chain has TRBV2 and TRBJ1-1, with D tentatively TRBD1 (5 bases). V lost 7 bases to trimming and J lost 3 bases, with 18 bases between them. Germline CDR1 reads SNHLY; CDR2 reads FYNNEI. The CDR3 spans 15 residues. CDR3 DNA: TGTGCCAGCACCCCCCAGACGGGGCGAGACACTGAAGCTTTCTTT. Residues: CASTPQTGRDTEAFF.

The rearrangement uses TRBV18 and TRBJ2-5, with 9 bases matching TRBD1. CDR1 is KGHSH, CDR2 LQKENI, per germline. V shed 3 bases, J shed 0 bases, and the junction held 5 bases outside the gene matches. This CDR3 contains 16 residues. DNA of the CDR3: TGTGCCAGCTCACCGCCGGACAGGGGATACCAAGAGACCCAGTACTTC. It yields the protein CASSPPDRGYQETQYF.

This clone came up a few times. The chain couples TRBV6-5 to TRBJ2-1; 11 nucleotides match TRBD2. Germline V lookup: CDR1 MNHEY, CDR2 SVGAGI. The CDR3 is made up of 15 amino acids. V was pared by 6 bases and J by 3 bases, with 4 bases of the junction left unmatched. The CDR3 loop reads CASSLTSGVYNEQFF. CDR3 bases: TGTGCCAGCAGCCTGACTAGCGGGGTCTACAATGAGCAGTTCTTC.

V usage is TRBV18 and J usage is TRBJ1-5, with a tentative D call TRBD1 (5 bases). The CDR3 has 14 amino acids. Trimming stripped 1 base from V and 4 bases from J, with 8 bases between. The germline V gene encodes CDR1 KGHSH and CDR2 LQKENI. The CDR3 DNA reads as TGTGCCAGCTCACCACGCAGGGCGAATCAGCCCCAGCATTTT. Residues: CASSPRRANQPQHF. The entire variable domain, with the rest obtained from reference TRBV18 and TRBJ1-5, is as follows: NAGVMQNPRHLVRRRGQEARLRCSPMKGHSHVYWYRQLPEEGLKFMVYLQKENIIDESGMPKERFSAEFPKEGPSILRIQQVVRGDSAAYFCASSPRRANQPQHFGDGTRLSIL.

V is TRBV19 and J is TRBJ1-3; 8 positions match TRBD1. The CDR3 sequence is 15 residues long. J was trimmed by 0 bases and V by 7 bases; bases with no gene match: 5. Per the germline V gene, CDR1 is LNHDA and CDR2 is SQIVND (reference sequence). The CDR3 DNA sequence: TGTGCCAGTACCGGGGACAGGACCTCTGGAAACACCATATATTTT. Its translation is CASTGDRTSGNTIYF.

In nucleotides, the CDR3 is TGTGCCAGCAGCTTAGATCTGCGGTCACCCCTCCACTTT. Its protein is CASSLDLRSPLHF. The genes are TRBV11-2 and TRBJ1-6; D is ambiguous. The CDR3 runs to 13 residues. Deletions cut 0 bases from V and 10 bases from J, with 7 bases between. Germline values: CDR1 SGHAT, CDR2 FQNNGV.